This T cell receptor (beta chain) originates from a study of T-cell memory formation after mild COVID-19. The CDR3 consists of 11 residues. Germline CDR1 and CDR2: SGHAT and FQDESV (reference sequence). V was cut by 1 base and J by 5 bases, with 0 bases left in between. TCRdb reprocessed the 5' RACE reads via MiXCR and lists one record per CDR3 protein. There are 300,000 or so distinct CDR3 sequences in the sample; about 16% occur only once, and approximately 23% lies in the top ten. This clonotype was picked up many times. This receptor was identified in a man younger than 35 who had mild COVID-19 (a few samples of this study predate the infection). Cell type and time point are not known. Sample: PBMCs or a T cell subset sorted from them (not recorded which). V and J are TRBV11-1 and TRBJ2-1; D is undetermined. This CDR3 is CASSLDNEQFF. The CDR3 DNA is TGTGCCAGCAGCTTAGACAATGAGCAGTTCTTC.